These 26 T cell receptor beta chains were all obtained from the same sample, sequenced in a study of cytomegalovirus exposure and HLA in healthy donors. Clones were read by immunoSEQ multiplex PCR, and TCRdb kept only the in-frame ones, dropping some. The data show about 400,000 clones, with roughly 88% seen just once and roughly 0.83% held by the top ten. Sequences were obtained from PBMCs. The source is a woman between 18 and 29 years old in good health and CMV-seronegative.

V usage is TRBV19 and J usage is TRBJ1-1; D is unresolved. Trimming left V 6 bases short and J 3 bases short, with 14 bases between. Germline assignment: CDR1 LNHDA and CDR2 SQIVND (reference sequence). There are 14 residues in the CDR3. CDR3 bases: TGTGCCAGTAGCCTTGACGGAGTGGACACTGAAGCTTTCTTT. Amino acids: CASSLDGVDTEAFF.

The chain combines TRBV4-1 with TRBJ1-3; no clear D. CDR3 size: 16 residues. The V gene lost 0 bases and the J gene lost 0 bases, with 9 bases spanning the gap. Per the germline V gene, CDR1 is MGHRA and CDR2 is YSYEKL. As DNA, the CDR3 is TGCGCCAGCAGCCAAGATCGAGGATACTCTGGAAACACCATATATTTT. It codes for CASSQDRGYSGNTIYF.

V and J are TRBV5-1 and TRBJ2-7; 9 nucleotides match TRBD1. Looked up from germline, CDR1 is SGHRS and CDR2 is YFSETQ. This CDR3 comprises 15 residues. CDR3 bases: TGCCCTCATAGTGGGGGGACAGGGAGGAACTACGAGCAGTACTTC. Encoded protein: CPHSGGTGRNYEQYF.

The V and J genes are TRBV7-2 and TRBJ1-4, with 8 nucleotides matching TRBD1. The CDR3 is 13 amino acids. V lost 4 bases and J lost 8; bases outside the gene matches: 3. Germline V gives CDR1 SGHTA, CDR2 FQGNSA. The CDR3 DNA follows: TGTGCCAGCAGCTCGGACAGGGTCGAAAAACTGTTTTTT. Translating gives CASSSDRVEKLFF.

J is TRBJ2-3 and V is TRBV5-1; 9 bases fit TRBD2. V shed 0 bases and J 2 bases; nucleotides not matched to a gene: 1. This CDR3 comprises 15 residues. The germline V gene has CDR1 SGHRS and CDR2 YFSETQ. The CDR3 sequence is CASSLGTSDTDTQYF. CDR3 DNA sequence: TGCGCCAGCAGCTTGGGGACTAGCGACACAGATACGCAGTATTTT.

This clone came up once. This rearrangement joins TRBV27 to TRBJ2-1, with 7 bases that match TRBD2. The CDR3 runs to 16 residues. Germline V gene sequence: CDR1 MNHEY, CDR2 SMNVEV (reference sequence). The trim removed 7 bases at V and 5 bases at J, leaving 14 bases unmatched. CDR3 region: CASIPSGTLGDNEQFF. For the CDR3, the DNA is TGTGCCAGCATCCCGAGCGGGACCCTGGGAGACAATGAGCAGTTCTTC.

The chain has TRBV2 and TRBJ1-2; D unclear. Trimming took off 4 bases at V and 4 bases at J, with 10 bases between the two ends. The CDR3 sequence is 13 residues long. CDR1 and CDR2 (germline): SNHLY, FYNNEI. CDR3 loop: CASSADFSYGYTF. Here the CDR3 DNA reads TGTGCCAGCAGTGCGGACTTCAGCTATGGCTACACCTTC.

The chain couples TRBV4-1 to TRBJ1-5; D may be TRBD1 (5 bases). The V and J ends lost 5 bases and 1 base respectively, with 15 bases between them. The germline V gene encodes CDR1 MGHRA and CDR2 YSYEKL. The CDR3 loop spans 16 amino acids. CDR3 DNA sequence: TGCGCCAGCAGCTTGTTCGGGGGGGTAAGCAATCAGCCCCAGCATTTT. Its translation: CASSLFGGVSNQPQHF.

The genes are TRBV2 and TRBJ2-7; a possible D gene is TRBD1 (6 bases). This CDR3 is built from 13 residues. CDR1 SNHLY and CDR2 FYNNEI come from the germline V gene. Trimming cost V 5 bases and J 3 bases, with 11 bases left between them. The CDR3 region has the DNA TGTGCCAGCAGTTTCGGACAGAGCTACGAGCAGTACTTC. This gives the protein CASSFGQSYEQYF. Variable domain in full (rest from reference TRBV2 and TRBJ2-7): EPEVTQTPSHQVTQMGQEVILRCVPISNHLYFYWYRQILGQKVEFLVSFYNNEISEKSEIFDDQFSVERPDGSNFTLKIRSTKLEDSAMYFCASSFGQSYEQYFGPGTRLTVT.

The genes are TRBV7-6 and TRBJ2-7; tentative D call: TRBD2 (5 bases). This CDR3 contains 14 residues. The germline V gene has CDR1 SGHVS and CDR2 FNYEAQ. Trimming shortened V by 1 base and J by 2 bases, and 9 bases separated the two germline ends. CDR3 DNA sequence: TGTGCCAGCAGCTTAGGGCGGGCCCCCTACGAGCAGTACTTC. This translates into CASSLGRAPYEQYF. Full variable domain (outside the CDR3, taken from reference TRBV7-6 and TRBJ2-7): GAGVSQSPRYKVTKRGQDVALRCDPISGHVSLYWYRQALGQGPEFLTYFNYEAQQDKSGLPNDRFSAERPEGSISTLTIQRTEQRDSAMYRCASSLGRAPYEQYFGPGTRLTVT.

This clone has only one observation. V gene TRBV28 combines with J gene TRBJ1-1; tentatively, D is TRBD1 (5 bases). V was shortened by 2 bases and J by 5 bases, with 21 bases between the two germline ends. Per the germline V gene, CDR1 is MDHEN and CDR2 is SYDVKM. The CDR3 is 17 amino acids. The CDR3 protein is CASSLSGAGPGGTEAFF. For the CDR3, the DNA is TGTGCCAGCAGTTTAAGTGGGGCAGGGCCCGGAGGGACTGAAGCTTTCTTT.

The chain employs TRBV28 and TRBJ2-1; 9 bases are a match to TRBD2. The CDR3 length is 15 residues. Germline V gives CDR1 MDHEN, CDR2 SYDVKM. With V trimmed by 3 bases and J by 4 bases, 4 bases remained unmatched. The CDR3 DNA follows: TGTGCCAGCAGTTTCGGCGGGGGGGCATACAATGAGCAGTTCTTC. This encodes CASSFGGGAYNEQFF.

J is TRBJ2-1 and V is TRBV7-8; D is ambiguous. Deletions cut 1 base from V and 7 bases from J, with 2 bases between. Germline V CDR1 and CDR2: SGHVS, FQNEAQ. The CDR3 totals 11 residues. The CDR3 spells CASSLVNEQFF. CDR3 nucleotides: TGTGCCAGCAGCTTAGTAAATGAGCAGTTCTTC.

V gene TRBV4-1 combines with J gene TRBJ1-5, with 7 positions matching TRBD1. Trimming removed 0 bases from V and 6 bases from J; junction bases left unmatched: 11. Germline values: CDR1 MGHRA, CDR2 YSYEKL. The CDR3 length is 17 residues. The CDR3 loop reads CASSQEPARGEAQPQHF. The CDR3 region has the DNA TGCGCCAGCAGCCAAGAGCCCGCCAGGGGGGAAGCTCAGCCCCAGCATTTT.

The CDR3 protein is CASSEDQGRNQPQHF. The CDR3 coding sequence is TGTGCCAGCAGTGAAGATCAGGGGCGCAATCAGCCCCAGCATTTT. The V gene is TRBV2, the J gene TRBJ1-5; D is possibly TRBD1 (6 bases). V shed 1 base and J shed 2 bases, with 9 bases lying between them. The germline CDR1 and CDR2 sequences are SNHLY and FYNNEI. The CDR3 consists of 15 residues.

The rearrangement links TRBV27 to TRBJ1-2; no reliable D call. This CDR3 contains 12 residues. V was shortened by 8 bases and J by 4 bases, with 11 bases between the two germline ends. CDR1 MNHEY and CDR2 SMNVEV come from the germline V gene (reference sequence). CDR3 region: CASGVALYGYTF. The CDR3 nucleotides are TGTGCCAGCGGCGTAGCCCTCTATGGCTACACCTTC.

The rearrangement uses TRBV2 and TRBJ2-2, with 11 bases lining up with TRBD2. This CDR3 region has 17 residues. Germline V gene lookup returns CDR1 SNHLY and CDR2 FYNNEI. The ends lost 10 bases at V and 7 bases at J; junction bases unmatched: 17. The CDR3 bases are TGTGCCACCACCAGGGTCCTAGCGGGGGGCCAGTACGGGGAGCTGTTTTTT. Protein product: CATTRVLAGGQYGELFF. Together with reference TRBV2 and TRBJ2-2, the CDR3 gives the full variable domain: EPEVTQTPSHQVTQMGQEVILRCVPISNHLYFYWYRQILGQKVEFLVSFYNNEISEKSEIFDDQFSVERPDGSNFTLKIRSTKLEDSAMYFCATTRVLAGGQYGELFFGEGSRLTVL.

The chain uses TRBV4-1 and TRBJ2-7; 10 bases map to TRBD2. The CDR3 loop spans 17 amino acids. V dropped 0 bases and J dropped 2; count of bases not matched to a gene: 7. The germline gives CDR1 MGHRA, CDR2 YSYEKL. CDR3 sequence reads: CASSQEGGLAVTYEQYF. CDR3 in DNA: TGCGCCAGCAGCCAAGAGGGTGGACTAGCGGTTACCTACGAGCAGTACTTC.

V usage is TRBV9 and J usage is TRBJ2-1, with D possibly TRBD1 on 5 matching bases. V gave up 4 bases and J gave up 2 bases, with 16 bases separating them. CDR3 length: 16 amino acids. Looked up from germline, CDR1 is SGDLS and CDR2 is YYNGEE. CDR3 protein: CASSTYRFTTYNEQFF. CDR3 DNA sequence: TGTGCCAGCAGCACGTACAGGTTTACTACCTACAATGAGCAGTTCTTC.

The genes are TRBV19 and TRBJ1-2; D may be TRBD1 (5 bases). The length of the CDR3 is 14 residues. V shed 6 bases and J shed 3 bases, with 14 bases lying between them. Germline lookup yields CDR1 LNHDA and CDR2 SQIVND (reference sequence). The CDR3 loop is CASRPQARDYGYTF. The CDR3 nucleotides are TGTGCCAGTAGGCCGCAGGCCAGGGACTATGGCTACACCTTC.

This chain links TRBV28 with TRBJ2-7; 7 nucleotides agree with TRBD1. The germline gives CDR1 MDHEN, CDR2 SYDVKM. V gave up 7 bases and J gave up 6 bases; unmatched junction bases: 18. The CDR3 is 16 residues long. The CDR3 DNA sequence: TGTGCCAGCAATAACCCGGGACAGCACCTTTTGGGCGAGCAGTACTTC. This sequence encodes CASNNPGQHLLGEQYF. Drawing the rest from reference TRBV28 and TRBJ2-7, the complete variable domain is DVKVTQSSRYLVKRTGEKVFLECVQDMDHENMFWYRQDPGLGLRLIYFSYDVKMKEKGDIPEGYSVSREKKERFSLILESASTNQTSMYLCASNNPGQHLLGEQYFGPGTRLTVT.

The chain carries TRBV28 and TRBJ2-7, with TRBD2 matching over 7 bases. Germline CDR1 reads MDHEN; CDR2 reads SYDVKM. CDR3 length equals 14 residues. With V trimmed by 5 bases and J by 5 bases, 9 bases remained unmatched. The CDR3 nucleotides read TGTGCCAGCAGTCCTGGCGGGAGTATCCACGAGCAGTACTTC. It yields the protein CASSPGGSIHEQYF.

The CDR3 protein is CASSWGTSGVQETQYF. The CDR3 DNA reads TGTGCCAGCAGTTGGGGCACTAGCGGGGTACAAGAGACCCAGTACTTC. The chain employs TRBV28 and TRBJ2-5; TRBD2 agrees at 10 bases. Trimming cost V 4 bases and J 2 bases; bases outside gene matches: 7. Germline assignment: CDR1 MDHEN and CDR2 SYDVKM. The CDR3 runs 16 residues. The variable domain in full, with the rest retrieved from reference TRBV28 and TRBJ2-5, is DVKVTQSSRYLVKRTGEKVFLECVQDMDHENMFWYRQDPGLGLRLIYFSYDVKMKEKGDIPEGYSVSREKKERFSLILESASTNQTSMYLCASSWGTSGVQETQYFGPGTRLLVL.

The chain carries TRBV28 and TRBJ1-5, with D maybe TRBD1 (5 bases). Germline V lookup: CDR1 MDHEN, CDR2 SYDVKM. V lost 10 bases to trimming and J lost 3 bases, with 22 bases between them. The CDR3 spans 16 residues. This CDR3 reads CATLGGGPSLNQPQHF. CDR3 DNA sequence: TGTGCCACCCTGGGGGGAGGGCCTTCCCTCAATCAGCCCCAGCATTTT. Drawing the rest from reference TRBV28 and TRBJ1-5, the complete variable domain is DVKVTQSSRYLVKRTGEKVFLECVQDMDHENMFWYRQDPGLGLRLIYFSYDVKMKEKGDIPEGYSVSREKKERFSLILESASTNQTSMYLCATLGGGPSLNQPQHFGDGTRLSIL.

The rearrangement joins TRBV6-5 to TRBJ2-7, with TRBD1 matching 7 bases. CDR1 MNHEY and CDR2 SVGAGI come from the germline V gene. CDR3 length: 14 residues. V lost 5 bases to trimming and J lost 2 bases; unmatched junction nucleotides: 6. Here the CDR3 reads CASSDRVVPYEQYF. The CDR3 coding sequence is TGTGCCAGCAGTGACAGGGTGGTGCCCTACGAGCAGTACTTC.

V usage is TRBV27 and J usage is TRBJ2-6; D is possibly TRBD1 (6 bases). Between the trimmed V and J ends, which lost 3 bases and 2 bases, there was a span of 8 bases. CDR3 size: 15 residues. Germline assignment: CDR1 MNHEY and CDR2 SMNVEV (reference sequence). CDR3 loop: CASSLGTTGANVLTF. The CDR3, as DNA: TGTGCCAGCAGTTTGGGGACAACTGGGGCCAACGTCCTGACTTTC.